A single sample gave rise to the 11 T cell receptor beta chains below, sequenced in a study of identical twins. Each CDR3 protein is one row after TCRdb ran MiXCR on the 5' RACE reads. The data show about 700,000 distinct CDR3 sequences, with more than 6.5% seen just once and around 0.98% held by the top ten. These data were also reused for a study on yellow fever vaccine responses in identical twins.

Input material: PBMCs. These receptors came from a woman under 30 in good health.

This clonotype came up many times. This chain links TRBV20-1 with TRBJ2-3; 14 bases fit TRBD2. After removal of 6 bases from V and 7 bases from J, the junction contained 12 bases not matched to a gene. The CDR3 consists of 16 residues. The germline V gene encodes CDR1 DFQATT and CDR2 SNEGSKA (reference sequence). This CDR3 is CSAPRRTSGRRNTQYF. The CDR3 region has the DNA TGCAGTGCCCCCCGTCGGACTAGCGGGAGGAGGAATACGCAGTATTTT.

This clonotype was recorded a few times. V and J are TRBV29-1 and TRBJ2-3; perhaps TRBD1 as D (6 bases). The CDR3 has 15 residues. Germline loops: CDR1 SQVTM, CDR2 ANQGSEA. Trimming stripped 8 bases from V and 0 bases from J, with 18 bases between. The CDR3 here is CSIRHGTSSTDTQYF. For the CDR3, the DNA is TGCAGCATTCGACACGGGACAAGCAGCACAGATACGCAGTATTTT.

This clonotype was recorded a few times. This sequence joins TRBV28 and TRBJ2-7; 12 positions agree with TRBD2. Germline assignment: CDR1 MDHEN and CDR2 SYDVKM. The CDR3 sequence is 15 residues long. Trimming removed 4 bases from V and 5 bases from J; junction bases left unmatched: 6. CDR3 amino acids: CASSSLAGGVDEQYF. The CDR3 nucleotides are TGTGCCAGCAGTTCACTAGCGGGAGGTGTTGACGAGCAGTACTTC.

This clonotype was picked up many times. Compared with germline, one end of the junction differs, possibly owing to a read error. V gene TRBV12-3 or TRBV12-4 combines with J gene TRBJ2-3; D possibly corresponds to TRBD2 (5 bases). The CDR3 totals 12 residues. The CDR3 here is CASTPSRDTQYF. The CDR3 nucleotides are TGTGCCAGCACCCCTAGCAGAGATACGCAGTATTTT.

This clonotype was observed a few times. This chain links TRBV21-1 with TRBJ2-7; TRBD1 was called by the table and not checked on the DNA. TRBV21-1 constitutes a pseudogene. CDR3 size: 15 residues. CDR3 nucleotides: TGTGCCAGCAGCGTAGACGGGACAGGGTTCTACGAGCAGTACTTC. Translation: CASSVDGTGFYEQYF.

This clonotype was seen many times. The J gene is TRBJ1-1, the V gene TRBV11-2; a possible D gene is TRBD1 (5 bases). V lost 1 base, J lost 1 base, and 10 bases lay in between. The CDR3 has 15 amino acids. CDR1 and CDR2 (germline): SGHAT, FQNNGV. CDR3 DNA sequence: TGTGCCAGCAGCTTAGTCGTTGGGGGGAACACTGAAGCTTTCTTT. Its protein is CASSLVVGGNTEAFF. The variable domain in full, with the rest retrieved from reference TRBV11-2 and TRBJ1-1, is EAGVAQSPRYKIIEKRQSVAFWCNPISGHATLYWYQQILGQGPKLLIQFQNNGVVDDSQLPKDRFSAERLKGVDSTLKIQPAKLEDSAVYLCASSLVVGGNTEAFFGQGTRLTVV.

The table lists this clonotype with a few counts. The rearrangement uses TRBV7-8 and TRBJ2-7; D perhaps matches TRBD1 (7 bases). This CDR3 is 13 amino acids long. V was pared by 6 bases and J by 3 bases, with 12 bases between. CDR1 and CDR2 from the germline V gene are SGHVS and FQNEAQ. CDR3 DNA: TGTGCCAGCAGGCACAGGGGAGGCTACGAGCAGTACTTC. Translated: CASRHRGGYEQYF.

This clonotype was seen only a few times. The chain joins TRBV24-1 to TRBJ2-1; a possible D gene is TRBD2 (5 bases). Trimming removed 4 bases at V and 9 bases at J, with 21 bases between. The CDR3 consists of 16 residues. CDR1 is KGHDR and CDR2 is SFDVKD in the germline V gene. The CDR3 region has the DNA TGTGCCACCAGTGACTCCTCACCGGGAAAACGCGGTGAGCAGTTCTTC. Protein sequence: CATSDSSPGKRGEQFF.

This clonotype turned up a few times. The chain joins TRBV5-1 to TRBJ1-1; tentative D call: TRBD1 (5 bases). The V gene lost 0 bases and the J gene lost 5 bases, with 11 bases spanning the gap. CDR3 length: 14 amino acids. The germline CDR1 and CDR2 sequences are SGHRS and YFSETQ. CDR3 region: CASSLAEGRTEAFF. CDR3 DNA sequence: TGCGCCAGCAGCTTGGCCGAGGGGAGGACTGAAGCTTTCTTT.

The chain combines TRBV4-3 with TRBJ2-7; 7 positions match TRBD2. The germline V gene has CDR1 LGHNA and CDR2 YSLEER. CDR3 size: 14 residues. With V trimmed by 1 base and J by 5 bases, 5 bases remained unmatched. In DNA, the CDR3 is TGCGCCAGCAGCCAAGGCGGGAGAGTCGACGAGCAGTACTTC. It is translated as CASSQGGRVDEQYF.

The CDR3: CASSQDAGGAGANVLTF. In nucleotides, the CDR3 is TGCGCCAGCAGCCAAGATGCAGGGGGCGCTGGGGCCAACGTCCTGACTTTC. This chain uses TRBV4-3 with TRBJ2-6; 8 nucleotides line up with TRBD1. V lost 0 bases to trimming and J lost 2 bases; unmatched junction nucleotides: 3. Germline CDR1 and CDR2: LGHNA and YSLEER. This CDR3 comprises 17 residues.